The present TCR beta chain was sequenced within a study of T cell responses to AZD1222 COVID-19 vaccine. Study details: Pooling of second doses given at about 4 or about 12 weeks was done.

Data came from immunoSEQ multiplex PCR; TCRdb stores just in-frame clones and leaves some out. The table includes 95,000 to 150,000 clones, 75% to 90% detected once. Study-wide results and caveats: Donors were mostly white British, more females; clonal diversity possibly underestimated. Along spike, vaccine-associated CD4 TCRs were found throughout, with dominance at 160-218 and 743-854.

On this clone itself: Its antigen is as yet unknown.

This receptor was obtained from an adult in good health. The sample was peripheral blood, taken on day 0 of AZD1222 vaccination.

CDR3 DNA sequence: TGTGCCAGCAGCCCGGACAGGGTGGGCAATCAGCCCCAGCATTTT. Its protein product is CASSPDRVGNQPQHF. The J gene is TRBJ1-5, the V gene TRBV2; 8 bases agree with TRBD1. V shed 6 bases, J shed 2 bases, and the junction held 6 bases outside the gene matches. Germline CDR1 SNHLY, CDR2 FYNNEI. The CDR3 length is 15 residues.